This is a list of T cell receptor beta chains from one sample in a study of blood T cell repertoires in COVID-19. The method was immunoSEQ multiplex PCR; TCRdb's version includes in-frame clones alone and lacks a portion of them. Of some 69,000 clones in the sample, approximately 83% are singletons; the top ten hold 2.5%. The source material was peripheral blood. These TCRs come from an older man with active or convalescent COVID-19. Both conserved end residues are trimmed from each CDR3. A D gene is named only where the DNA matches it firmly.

ASSLAGLAGNQETQY	TRBJ2-5	TRBV7-2	TRBD2
ASSWGPGQGSGNTIY	TRBJ1-3	TRBV5-1	TRBD1
ASSLFRSYEQY	TRBJ2-7	TRBV5-1	NA
ASRTPPTGGGGYT	TRBJ1-2	TRBV28	TRBD1
ASRGSGNTIY	TRBJ1-3	TRBV5-1	NA
ASGLAGAYEQY	TRBJ2-7	TRBV5-1	TRBD2
ASSLGRDLSYEQY	TRBJ2-7	TRBV7-8	NA
ASSSFSDTGELF	TRBJ2-2	TRBV5-5	NA
ASSQELQINTEAF	TRBJ1-1	TRBV14	NA
ASSLTGGEVTEAF	TRBJ1-1	TRBV7-9	TRBD1
ASSQFWTAYGYT	TRBJ1-2	TRBV4-1	NA
ASSLASGGPYGYT	TRBJ1-2	TRBV7-9	TRBD1
ASSIEGAYGYT	TRBJ1-2	TRBV19	NA
ATSRDVLAGGPETQY	TRBJ2-5	TRBV15	TRBD2
ASSTGTSNYGYT	TRBJ1-2	TRBV4-1	NA
ASSQGGRYEQY	TRBJ2-7	TRBV2	NA
ASSFRGVMDTQY	TRBJ2-3	TRBV2	NA
ASSLTGTSNTIY	TRBJ1-3	TRBV5-6	NA
ASSQSPTLAGATDTQY	TRBJ2-3	TRBV4-3	TRBD2
ASSQGGGSTEAF	TRBJ1-1	TRBV14	NA
ASSPRRGWQETQY	TRBJ2-5	TRBV7-9	NA
ASSAQEGISGRTEAF	TRBJ1-1	TRBV2	NA
ATSKDRGKYEQY	TRBJ2-7	TRBV15	TRBD1
SAREGGVYT	TRBJ1-2	TRBV20-1	NA
ASSLPGFNQPQH	TRBJ1-5	TRBV6-5	NA
ASKGGEGNQPQH	TRBJ1-5	TRBV4-1	TRBD1
ASSYFGLQETQY	TRBJ2-5	TRBV6-2/TRBV6-3	NA
ASSYSGGSQF	TRBJ2-1	TRBV6-2/TRBV6-3	NA
ASSNMGGYAQY	TRBJ2-7	TRBV27	TRBD2
ASSFRQGYGYT	TRBJ1-2	TRBV27	TRBD1
ASSYRDRGINEQF	TRBJ2-1	TRBV6-5	TRBD1